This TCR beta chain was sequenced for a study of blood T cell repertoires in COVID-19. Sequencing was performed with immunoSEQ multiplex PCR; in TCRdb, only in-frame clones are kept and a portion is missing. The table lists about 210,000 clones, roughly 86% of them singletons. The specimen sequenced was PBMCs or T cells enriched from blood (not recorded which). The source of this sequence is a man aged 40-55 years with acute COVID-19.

CDR3 sequence: CASSPAGSDTGELFF. CDR3 bases: TGTGCCAGCTCACCCGCGGGTAGCGACACCGGGGAGCTGTTTTTT. V usage is TRBV18 and J usage is TRBJ2-2; maybe TRBD2 (5 bases). Germline V CDR1 and CDR2: KGHSH, LQKENI. Trimming left V 3 bases short and J 3 bases short, with 11 bases between. The CDR3 contains 15 residues.